The present TCR beta chain was sequenced within a study of cytomegalovirus exposure and HLA in healthy donors. Study findings and constraints: In a later analysis, a missense DCLRE1C variant was linked to TCR beta V- and J-gene trimming. Later examination showed HLA-associated TCR beta chains had greater clonal expansion than equally common others. Rarity marked most TCR sequences, yet some public TCRs occurred in many donors.

A word on this clone: Its specificity is not known.

Germline V gene sequence: CDR1 MNHEY, CDR2 SVGAGI. The CDR3 spans 16 residues. J lost 5 bases, V lost 4 bases, and 10 bases had no gene match. The PCR used 60 Vbeta and 13 Jbeta primers. Generated by immunoSEQ multiplex PCR, the TCRdb table keeps only in-frame clones and is missing some. The table shows 270,000 or so clones, with nearly 95% occurring only once. The TCR comes from a girl aged 2 to 10 in good health and CMV-seronegative. What was sequenced was PBMCs. This chain links TRBV6-5 with TRBJ2-2; 7 bases line up with TRBD2. Here the CDR3 reads CASSSLLAMGTGELFF. CDR3 nucleotide sequence: TGTGCCAGCAGTTCACTACTAGCGATGGGGACCGGGGAGCTGTTTTTT.